This TCR beta chain originates from a study of shared clonotypes between healthy human individuals. Study processing details: There were no quality scores in the junction-only immunoSEQ sequences, so filtering differed. Sequenced by immunoSEQ multiplex PCR; TCRdb stores in-frame clones only, minus some. The V and J calls and clone size are taken from that table; D and trimming were inferred from the DNA. The sample has a few million clones, approximately 95% seen once. The V and J ends lost 4 bases and 4 bases, in that order; junction bases with no gene match: 12. The CDR3 totals 16 residues. Germline CDR1 reads SGHRS; CDR2 reads YFSETQ. Concerning this clone itself: The antigen remains unidentified.

The study, taken as a whole, reports: Blood was the only sampled material, and tissue repertoires likely differ.

The V gene is TRBV5-1, the J gene TRBJ2-3; TRBD1 agrees at 7 bases. This receptor was identified in a man younger than 30 in good health. Some clones in this sample may be carry-over from other donors' samples. Sequenced: naive CD4+ T cells from PBMCs. Subset in this sample: CD45RA+ positively selected. As DNA, the CDR3 is TGCGCCAGCAGCAAGCGGACAGGCGAGGTCGCAGATACGCAGTATTTT. Translating it yields CASSKRTGEVADTQYF.